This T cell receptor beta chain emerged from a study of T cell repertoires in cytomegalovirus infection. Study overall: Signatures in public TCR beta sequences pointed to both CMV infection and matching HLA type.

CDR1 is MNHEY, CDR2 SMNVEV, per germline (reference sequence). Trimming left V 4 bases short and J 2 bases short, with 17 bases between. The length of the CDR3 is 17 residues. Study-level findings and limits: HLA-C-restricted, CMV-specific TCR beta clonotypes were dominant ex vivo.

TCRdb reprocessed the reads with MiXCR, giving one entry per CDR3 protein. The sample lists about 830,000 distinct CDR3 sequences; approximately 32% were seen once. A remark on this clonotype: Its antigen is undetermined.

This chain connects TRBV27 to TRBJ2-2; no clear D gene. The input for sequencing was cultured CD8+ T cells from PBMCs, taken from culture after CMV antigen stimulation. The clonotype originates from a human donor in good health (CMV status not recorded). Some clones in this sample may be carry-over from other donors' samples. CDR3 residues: CASSSLRVLSNTGELFF. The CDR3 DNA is TGTGCCAGCAGTTCCCTAAGAGTTTTGAGTAACACCGGGGAGCTGTTTTTT.